This T cell receptor beta chain was identified during a study of early T cells in non-severe SARS-CoV-2 infection. Turning to the study itself: Unsorted whole blood bulk RNA was sequenced, with unpaired chains.

In the library, individual cDNA molecules carried attached unique molecular identifiers. Each CDR3 protein gets one entry after TCRdb re-called the 5' RACE reads with MiXCR. The sample lists tens of thousands of distinct CDR3 sequences; around 9.1% were seen once. This clonotype has more than one count but fewer than ten. Germline V gene data show CDR1 as MNHNY and CDR2 as SVGAGI (reference sequence). Trimming removed 2 bases at V and 2 bases at J, with 11 bases between. This CDR3 has 15 residues. The chain links TRBV6-6 to TRBJ2-3; possible D gene TRBD2, 6 bases. Sequencing used whole blood, obtained at baseline. The source of this sequence is an adult who was a healthcare worker with PCR-confirmed SARS-CoV-2 infection or an uninfected control (not recorded which). In DNA form, the CDR3 reads TGTGCCAGCAGTTACACTAGCCTTGTCACAGATACGCAGTATTTT. The encoded protein is CASSYTSLVTDTQYF.